This T cell receptor (beta chain) was observed in a study of Ad26.COV2.S vaccination and SARS-CoV-2 variants. Germline V CDR1 and CDR2: SGHRS, YFSETQ. This CDR3 comprises 14 residues. Trimming pared 0 bases from V and 9 bases from J, leaving 15 bases between. Assay used: immunoSEQ multiplex PCR; TCRdb lists only in-frame clones, some missing. The repertoire has around 450,000 clones, about 92% of them found once; the top ten carry under 4.5%. Treatment in this sample: 15 to 20 received Ad26.COV2.S at low or high dose, single or two shots; 5 received placebo; per-sample allocation not given. Sampling was done on day 63 after the first vaccine or placebo injection.

The receptor was derived from a person between 18 and 65 years old who received the Ad26.COV2.S COVID-19 vaccine or a placebo. The V gene is TRBV5-1, the J gene TRBJ1-2, with D unresolved. Sequencing was performed on peripheral blood, taken in a trial of Ad26.COV2.S vaccine versus placebo. CDR3 in DNA: TGCGCCAGCAGCTTGGCCGGGGATCCTATGAGCTACACCTTC. Protein: CASSLAGDPMSYTF.